This is a list of T cell receptor beta chains from one sample in a study of T cell responses to AZD1222 COVID-19 vaccine. The assay was immunoSEQ multiplex PCR, and TCRdb's table has in-frame clones only and misses some. The table includes about 88,000 clones, about 89% detected once. The sequencing here drew on peripheral blood, taken 28 days after the second AZD1222 dose. The origin of the receptors is an adult who received the AZD1222 COVID-19 vaccine. CDR3s include the opening cysteine and the closing phenylalanine or tryptophan. A D gene is named only where the DNA matches it firmly. Part of the rows lack a size; the others show once, few, many or a class for expanded clones.

D: TRBD2; V: TRBV3-1/TRBV3-2; size: few; J: TRBJ2-1; CDR3: CASTGLDFSEQFF; DNA: TGTGCCAGCACCGGACTAGATTTCAGTGAGCAGTTCTTC
D: .; V: TRBV2; size: .; J: TRBJ2-2; CDR3: CASSDGNTGELFF; DNA: TGTGCCAGCAGTGACGGGAACACCGGGGAGCTGTTTTTT
D: TRBD1; V: TRBV19; size: .; J: TRBJ1-5; CDR3: CASSFDRGGNQPQHF; DNA: TGTGCCAGTAGTTTCGACAGGGGCGGCAATCAGCCCCAGCATTTT
D: TRBD1; V: TRBV2; size: .; J: TRBJ2-3; CDR3: CASSAYGTGNTDTQYF; DNA: TGTGCCAGCAGCGCCTATGGGACAGGGAACACAGATACGCAGTATTTT
D: TRBD2; V: TRBV15; size: .; J: TRBJ2-1; CDR3: CATRNLGLAGGPYNEQFF; DNA: TGTGCCACCAGGAACCTCGGACTAGCGGGGGGACCGTACAATGAGCAGTTCTTC
D: .; V: TRBV6-6; size: .; J: TRBJ2-2; CDR3: CASSYEGWTGELFF; DNA: TGTGCCAGCAGTTACGAAGGTTGGACCGGGGAGCTGTTTTTT
D: TRBD1; V: TRBV4-1; size: .; J: TRBJ1-2; CDR3: CASSQDIRQGDNYGYTF; DNA: TGCGCCAGCAGCCAAGATATTAGGCAGGGGGATAACTATGGCTACACCTTC
D: .; V: TRBV19; size: .; J: TRBJ1-6; CDR3: CASRKDRSDNSPLHF; DNA: TGTGCCAGTAGGAAAGACAGGTCCGATAATTCACCCCTCCACTTT
D: TRBD2; V: TRBV10-1; size: .; J: TRBJ2-2; CDR3: CASSLGGSGELFF; DNA: TGCGCCAGCAGCCTCGGGGGGTCCGGGGAGCTGTTTTTT
D: TRBD2; V: TRBV5-4; size: once; J: TRBJ2-5; CDR3: CASTPSGGLRKTQYF; DNA: TGTGCCAGTACCCCTAGCGGGGGGCTCCGGAAGACCCAGTACTTC
D: .; V: TRBV3-1/TRBV3-2; size: .; J: TRBJ2-5; CDR3: CASSQESETQYF; DNA: TGTGCCAGCAGCCAAGAGTCCGAGACCCAGTACTTC
D: TRBD1; V: TRBV7-8; size: .; J: TRBJ1-1; CDR3: CASSPSIGDRPRISEAFF; DNA: TGTGCCAGCAGCCCATCTATAGGGGACAGGCCAAGGATCTCTGAAGCTTTCTTT
D: .; V: TRBV25-1; size: .; J: TRBJ1-1; CDR3: CASSELTLNTEAFF; DNA: TGTGCCAGCAGTGAACTGACTCTGAACACTGAAGCTTTCTTT
D: .; V: TRBV5-1; size: .; J: TRBJ2-2; CDR3: CASSSTRTGELFF; DNA: TGCGCCAGCAGCTCGACACGCACCGGGGAGCTGTTTTTT
D: TRBD2; V: TRBV27; size: .; J: TRBJ2-3; CDR3: CASSFNLLAGESTDTQYF; DNA: TGTGCCAGCAGTTTCAACCTACTAGCGGGGGAATCCACAGATACGCAGTATTTT
D: .; V: TRBV25-1; size: .; J: TRBJ1-2; CDR3: CASSGTEGGRHGYTF; DNA: TGTGCCAGCAGCGGAACTGAGGGGGGGAGACATGGCTACACCTTC
D: TRBD1; V: TRBV15; size: few; J: TRBJ1-5; CDR3: CATSRSGDRGHGQPQHF; DNA: TGTGCCACCAGCAGATCAGGGGACAGGGGGCATGGTCAGCCCCAGCATTTT
D: .; V: TRBV19; size: .; J: TRBJ1-4; CDR3: CASSIVNRYATNEKLFF; DNA: TGTGCCAGTAGTATAGTCAACCGATATGCAACTAATGAAAAACTGTTTTTT
D: TRBD2; V: TRBV10-3; size: .; J: TRBJ2-2; CDR3: CAISELAGNTGELFF; DNA: TGTGCCATCAGTGAACTAGCGGGAAACACCGGGGAGCTGTTTTTT
D: TRBD1; V: TRBV3-1/TRBV3-2; size: .; J: TRBJ1-2; CDR3: CASSQRGDRGYTF; DNA: TGTGCCAGCAGCCAAAGGGGGGACAGGGGCTACACCTTC
D: .; V: TRBV6-5; size: .; J: TRBJ2-7; CDR3: CASSYRGGVGEQYF; DNA: TGTGCCAGCAGTTACCGCGGAGGGGTAGGCGAGCAGTACTTC
D: .; V: TRBV18; size: .; J: TRBJ2-7; CDR3: CASSPPPDIHYEQYF; DNA: TGTGCCAGCTCACCACCCCCTGACATTCACTACGAGCAGTACTTC
D: TRBD1; V: TRBV10-3; size: few; J: TRBJ1-3; CDR3: CATGTGHSGNTIYF; DNA: TGTGCCACAGGGACAGGGCACTCTGGAAACACCATATATTTT
D: TRBD1; V: TRBV12-5; size: .; J: TRBJ2-3; CDR3: CASGPGTAPRDTQYF; DNA: TGTGCTAGTGGTCCCGGGACAGCCCCGAGGGATACGCAGTATTTT
D: .; V: TRBV7-9; size: .; J: TRBJ1-5; CDR3: CASSLEGVANQPQHF; DNA: TGTGCCAGCAGCTTAGAGGGGGTCGCCAATCAGCCCCAGCATTTT
D: .; V: TRBV7-9; size: .; J: TRBJ1-2; CDR3: CASSPQGHTNYGYTF; DNA: TGTGCCAGCAGCCCTCAGGGGCACACTAACTATGGCTACACCTTC
D: .; V: TRBV18; size: .; J: TRBJ1-3; CDR3: CASSQEMSSGNTIYF; DNA: TGTGCCAGCTCCCAAGAGATGTCCTCTGGAAACACCATATATTTT
D: .; V: TRBV12-3/TRBV12-4; size: .; J: TRBJ2-2; CDR3: CASSSENTGELFF; DNA: TGTGCCAGCAGTTCCGAGAACACCGGGGAGCTGTTTTTT
D: .; V: TRBV19; size: once; J: TRBJ1-5; CDR3: CASSIDRAGRTNNQPQHF; DNA: TGTGCCAGTAGTATAGATAGGGCAGGGAGAACGAACAATCAGCCCCAGCATTTT
D: TRBD2; V: TRBV18; size: .; J: TRBJ2-2; CDR3: CASSPPSGRGNTGELFF; DNA: TGTGCCAGCTCACCACCGTCCGGGAGGGGTAACACCGGGGAGCTGTTTTTT
D: .; V: TRBV6-5; size: .; J: TRBJ1-3; CDR3: CASSPSGNTIYF; DNA: TGTGCCAGCAGCCCCTCTGGAAACACCATATATTTT
D: .; V: TRBV6-5; size: .; J: TRBJ1-6; CDR3: CASSYSTQGRDSPLHF; DNA: TGTGCCAGCAGTTACTCGACTCAGGGGAGGGATTCACCCCTCCACTTT
D: .; V: TRBV21-1; size: .; J: TRBJ1-4; CDR3: CASSPRLFRQEKLFF; DNA: TGTGCCAGCAGCCCCCGACTATTCCGGCAGGAAAAACTGTTTTTT
D: .; V: TRBV3-1/TRBV3-2; size: .; J: TRBJ1-1; CDR3: CASSQEGGVPNTEAFF; DNA: TGTGCCAGCAGCCAAGAGGGGGGGGTACCTAACACTGAAGCTTTCTTT
D: .; V: TRBV6-5; size: .; J: TRBJ1-1; CDR3: CASTSPGGSGEAFF; DNA: TGTGCCAGCACCTCCCCTGGGGGTTCTGGTGAAGCTTTCTTT
D: .; V: TRBV13; size: .; J: TRBJ1-6; CDR3: CASSLGRALNNSPLHF; DNA: TGTGCCAGCAGCTTAGGCCGGGCCCTGAATAATTCACCCCTCCACTTT
D: .; V: TRBV6-5; size: .; J: TRBJ1-3; CDR3: CASTSSGNTIYF; DNA: TGTGCCAGCACCAGCTCTGGAAACACCATATATTTT
D: TRBD2; V: TRBV13; size: .; J: TRBJ2-3; CDR3: CASSASLAGGTDTQYF; DNA: TGTGCCAGCAGCGCCTCCTTAGCGGGGGGTACAGATACGCAGTATTTT
D: TRBD1; V: TRBV6-5; size: .; J: TRBJ1-4; CDR3: CASSLSGGGEKLFF; DNA: TGTGCCAGCAGTTTATCAGGGGGTGGTGAAAAACTGTTTTTT
D: TRBD2; V: TRBV10-3; size: .; J: TRBJ2-1; CDR3: CAISRGLAGTDEQFF; DNA: TGTGCCATCAGCCGGGGACTAGCGGGCACCGATGAGCAGTTCTTC
D: TRBD1; V: TRBV5-1; size: .; J: TRBJ1-6; CDR3: CASSLGTGRNSPLHF; DNA: TGCGCCAGCAGCTTGGGGACAGGGCGGAATTCACCCCTCCACTTT
D: .; V: TRBV2; size: .; J: TRBJ2-7; CDR3: CASSEYEYEQYF; DNA: TGTGCCAGCAGTGAATATGAGTACGAGCAGTACTTC